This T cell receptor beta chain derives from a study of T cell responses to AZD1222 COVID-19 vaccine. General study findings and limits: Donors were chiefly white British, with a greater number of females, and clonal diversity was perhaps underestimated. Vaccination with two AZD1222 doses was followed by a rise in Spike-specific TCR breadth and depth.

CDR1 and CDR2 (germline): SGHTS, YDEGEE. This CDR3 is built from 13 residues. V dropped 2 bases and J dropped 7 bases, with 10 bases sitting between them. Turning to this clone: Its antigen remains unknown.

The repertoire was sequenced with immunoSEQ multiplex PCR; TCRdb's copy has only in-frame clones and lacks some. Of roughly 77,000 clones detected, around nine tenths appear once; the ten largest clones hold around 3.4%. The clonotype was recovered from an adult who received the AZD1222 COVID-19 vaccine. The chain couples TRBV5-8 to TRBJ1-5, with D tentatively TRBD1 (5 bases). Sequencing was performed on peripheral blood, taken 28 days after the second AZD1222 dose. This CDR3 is CASSFLSGQPQHF. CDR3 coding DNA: TGTGCCAGCAGCTTCCTATCAGGGCAGCCCCAGCATTTT.